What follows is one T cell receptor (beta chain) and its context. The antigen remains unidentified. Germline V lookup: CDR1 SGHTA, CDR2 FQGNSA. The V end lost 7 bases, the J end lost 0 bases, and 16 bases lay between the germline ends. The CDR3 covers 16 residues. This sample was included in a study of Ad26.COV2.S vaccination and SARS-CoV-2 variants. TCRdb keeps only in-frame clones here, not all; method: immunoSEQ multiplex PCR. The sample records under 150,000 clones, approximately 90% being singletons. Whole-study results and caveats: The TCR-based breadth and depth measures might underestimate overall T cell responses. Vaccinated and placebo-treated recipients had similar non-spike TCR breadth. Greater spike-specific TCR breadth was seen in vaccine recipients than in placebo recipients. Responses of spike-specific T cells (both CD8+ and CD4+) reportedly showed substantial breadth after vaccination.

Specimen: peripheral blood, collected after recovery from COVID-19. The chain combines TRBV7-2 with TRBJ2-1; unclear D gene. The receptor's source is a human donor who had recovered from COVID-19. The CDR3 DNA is TGTGCCAGCACCCTCCATGGGCAAAGCTCCTACAATGAGCAGTTCTTC. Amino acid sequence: CASTLHGQSSYNEQFF.